Listed below are T cell receptor beta chains from one sample, sequenced in a study of monozygotic twins with inflammatory bowel disease. For each CDR3 protein, TCRdb gives one entry from its re-call of the 5' RACE reads, without DNA. This sample contains more than 300,000 distinct CDR3 sequences. Sequenced sample: blood. The receptors were gathered from a human donor with ulcerative colitis or Crohn's disease, or a healthy co-twin of an affected twin (not recorded which). Each CDR3 is given with its conserved first and last residue.

>TRBV5-1|TRBJ2-7
CASSLRQPYEQYF
>TRBV13|TRBJ2-2
CASSLVLGLGSNTGELFF
>TRBV3-1|TRBJ2-3
CASSYRDSDTQYF
>TRBV2|TRBJ2-7
CASSVSGGYEQYF
>TRBV5-1|TRBJ2-3
CASSPERGRSSTDTQYF
>TRBV20-1|TRBJ2-1
CSARDGTSGNEQFF
>TRBV5-4|TRBJ2-4
CASSLDSGGNIQYF
>TRBV20-1|TRBJ2-2
CSASIFLGTGELFF
>TRBV5-6|TRBJ2-7
CASSLVSVEQYF
>TRBV19|TRBJ1-5
CASSIDQTGGSNQPQHF
>TRBV25-1|TRBJ2-2
CAGGAASTGELFF
>TRBV5-1|TRBJ2-3
CARSPGRAGVADTQYF
>TRBV7-9|TRBJ2-1
CASSLGGTLYNEQFF
>TRBV7-3|TRBJ2-2
CASSLRRAVTGELFF
>TRBV27|TRBJ1-4
CASSLKGATNEKLFF
>TRBV12-3/TRBV12-4|TRBJ2-1
CASSFSDLPRDTYNEQFF
>TRBV15|TRBJ2-1
CATSRERDRYNEQFF
>TRBV12-3/TRBV12-4|TRBJ1-5
CASSLRTGTGRNQPQHF
>TRBV7-9|TRBJ1-6
CASSLEGEASPLHF
>TRBV20-1|TRBJ2-7
CSARTGGVGEQYF
>TRBV12-3/TRBV12-4|TRBJ2-1
CASLSGGAFDEQFF
>TRBV27|TRBJ1-6
CASSFWTGGNSPLHF
>TRBV25-1|TRBJ1-5
CASRGQGAQPQHF
>TRBV12-3/TRBV12-4|TRBJ2-3
CASSYTSGSSDTQYF
>TRBV29-1|TRBJ2-5
CSVVGKQETQYF
>TRBV11-3|TRBJ2-1
CASSRRISNEQFF